This is a list of T cell receptor beta chains from one sample in a study of blood T cell repertoires in COVID-19. Profiled with immunoSEQ multiplex PCR; TCRdb holds only in-frame clones, not every one. This table has about 120,000 clones, 79% appearing once. Sequenced sample: peripheral blood. Receptors originate from a woman of 80 years or more with acute or convalescent COVID-19. Both conserved end residues are part of each CDR3. A D gene is named only where the DNA matches it firmly. Where a row states a size, it is once, few, many or the class of an expanded clone; other rows omit it.

size: -
V: TRBV7-2
J: TRBJ1-3
D: TRBD1
CDR3: CASSPGTAVYF
DNA: TGTGCCAGCAGCCCAGGGACAGCGGTATATTTT

size: -
V: TRBV11-2
J: TRBJ2-5
D: TRBD1
CDR3: CASSLGDRDETQYF
DNA: TGTGCCAGCAGCTTAGGTGACAGGGACGAGACCCAGTACTTC

size: -
V: TRBV5-5
J: TRBJ1-1
D: -
CDR3: CASSYVDRQAFF
DNA: TGTGCCAGCAGCTATGTCGACAGGCAAGCTTTCTTT

size: -
V: TRBV7-2
J: TRBJ1-3
D: -
CDR3: CASSLGPSGNTIYF
DNA: TGTGCCAGCAGCTTGGGCCCCTCTGGAAACACCATATATTTT

size: few
V: TRBV4-3
J: TRBJ1-4
D: TRBD1
CDR3: CASSQDRGLNEKLFF
DNA: TGCGCCAGCAGCCAAGACAGGGGGCTTAATGAAAAACTGTTTTTT

size: -
V: TRBV30
J: TRBJ1-5
D: TRBD1
CDR3: CAWNRGQNQPQHF
DNA: TGTGCCTGGAACAGGGGTCAAAATCAGCCCCAGCATTTT

size: -
V: TRBV21-1
J: TRBJ2-7
D: -
CDR3: CASSRAGAIYEQYF
DNA: TGTGCCAGCAGCAGAGCGGGAGCTATCTACGAGCAGTACTTC

size: -
V: TRBV5-4
J: TRBJ1-6
D: -
CDR3: CASSGGRWGDSPLHF
DNA: TGTGCCAGCAGCGGCGGACGTTGGGGGGATTCACCCCTCCACTTT

size: -
V: TRBV6-5
J: TRBJ1-1
D: -
CDR3: CASSGQPNTEAFF
DNA: TGTGCCAGCAGCGGACAGCCGAACACTGAAGCTTTCTTT

size: once
V: TRBV30
J: TRBJ2-5
D: TRBD2
CDR3: CAWTSGMETQYF
DNA: TGTGCCTGGACTAGCGGGATGGAGACCCAGTACTTC

size: -
V: TRBV30
J: TRBJ1-4
D: -
CDR3: CAWSPTVVEKLFF
DNA: TGTGCCTGGAGTCCTACAGTGGTTGAAAAACTGTTTTTT

size: -
V: TRBV30
J: TRBJ2-3
D: TRBD1
CDR3: CAWSLRTGSTDTQYF
DNA: TGTGCCTGGAGTTTACGGACAGGCAGCACAGATACGCAGTATTTT

size: few
V: TRBV29-1
J: TRBJ1-2
D: TRBD1
CDR3: CSVVDRETNYGYTF
DNA: TGCAGCGTTGTGGACAGGGAAACAAACTATGGCTACACCTTC

size: -
V: TRBV10-3
J: TRBJ1-3
D: -
CDR3: CASGSTGNTIYF
DNA: TGTGCCTCTGGGAGCACTGGAAACACCATATATTTT

size: few
V: TRBV4-2
J: TRBJ1-1
D: -
CDR3: CASSPTRGGRMNTEAFF
DNA: TGTGCCAGCAGCCCCACGCGGGGGGGACGGATGAACACTGAAGCTTTCTTT

size: -
V: TRBV19
J: TRBJ2-7
D: TRBD1
CDR3: CASRNPWQGAYEQYF
DNA: TGTGCCAGTAGGAACCCCTGGCAGGGGGCCTACGAGCAGTACTTC

size: -
V: TRBV5-4
J: TRBJ2-3
D: TRBD2
CDR3: CASSSRAGGPGDTQYF
DNA: TGTGCCAGCAGCTCCAGAGCGGGAGGGCCAGGAGATACGCAGTATTTT

size: -
V: TRBV7-9
J: TRBJ2-7
D: TRBD1
CDR3: CASSSPRGPYEQYF
DNA: TGTGCCAGCAGCTCCCCCAGGGGGCCCTACGAGCAGTACTTC

size: -
V: TRBV5-4
J: TRBJ2-1
D: TRBD1
CDR3: CASSPGQAIYNEQFF
DNA: TGTGCCAGCAGCCCGGGACAGGCAATCTACAATGAGCAGTTCTTC

size: -
V: TRBV2
J: TRBJ2-5
D: -
CDR3: CASSDVGRETQYF
DNA: TGTGCCAGCAGTGATGTGGGCCGGGAGACCCAGTACTTC

size: few
V: TRBV7-2
J: TRBJ1-1
D: -
CDR3: CASSLQNMNTEAFF
DNA: TGTGCCAGCAGCTTACAGAACATGAACACTGAAGCTTTCTTT

size: -
V: TRBV10-3
J: TRBJ1-4
D: -
CDR3: CAISESATNEKLFF
DNA: TGTGCCATCAGTGAGTCCGCAACTAATGAAAAACTGTTTTTT

size: -
V: TRBV21-1
J: TRBJ1-2
D: -
CDR3: CASSRWRANYGYTF
DNA: TGTGCCAGCAGCCGATGGAGAGCTAACTATGGCTACACCTTC